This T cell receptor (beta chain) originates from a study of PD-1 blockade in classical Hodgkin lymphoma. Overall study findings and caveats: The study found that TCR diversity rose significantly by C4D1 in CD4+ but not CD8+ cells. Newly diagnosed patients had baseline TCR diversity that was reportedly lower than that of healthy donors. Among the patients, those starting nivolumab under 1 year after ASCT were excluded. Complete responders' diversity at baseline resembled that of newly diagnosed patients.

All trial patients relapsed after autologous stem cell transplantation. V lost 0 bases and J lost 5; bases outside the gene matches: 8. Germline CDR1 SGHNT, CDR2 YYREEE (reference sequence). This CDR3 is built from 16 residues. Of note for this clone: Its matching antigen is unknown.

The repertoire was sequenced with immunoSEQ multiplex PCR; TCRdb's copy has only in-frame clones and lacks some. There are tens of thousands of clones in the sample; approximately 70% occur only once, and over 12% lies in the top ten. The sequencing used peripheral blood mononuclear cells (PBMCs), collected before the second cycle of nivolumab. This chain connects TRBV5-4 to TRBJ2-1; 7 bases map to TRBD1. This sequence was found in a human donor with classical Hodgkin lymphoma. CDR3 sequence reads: CASSLALGQADNEQFF. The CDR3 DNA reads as TGTGCCAGCAGCTTGGCCTTAGGACAGGCTGACAATGAGCAGTTCTTC.